These 2 T cell receptor beta chains were all obtained from the same sample, sequenced in a study of blood T cell repertoires in COVID-19. Measured with immunoSEQ multiplex PCR; TCRdb has only the in-frame clones, and not every one. The table has 35,000 to 45,000 clones, approximately 91% seen once; the top ten hold roughly 6.1%. The sequencing input was peripheral blood. The receptors here all came from a human donor in a cohort sampled during active COVID-19.

This chain links TRBV28 with TRBJ1-1; a possible D gene is TRBD1 (6 bases). The V end was cut by 5 bases, the J end by 0 bases, with 13 bases between. Germline CDR1 MDHEN, CDR2 SYDVKM. The CDR3 spans 15 residues. This chain's CDR3 is CASSTYREMNTEAFF. CDR3 DNA sequence: TGTGCCAGCAGTACGTACAGGGAGATGAACACTGAAGCTTTCTTT.

The V and J genes are TRBV10-2 and TRBJ1-2; 7 nucleotides align to TRBD1. The V gene end was trimmed by 8 bases and the J gene end by 0 bases; junction bases not matched to a gene: 3. This CDR3 is built from 13 residues. Germline loops: CDR1 WSHSY, CDR2 SAAADI. CDR3: CASRQGTNYGYTF. The CDR3 DNA is TGCGCCAGCCGACAGGGTACTAACTATGGCTACACCTTC.